Presented here are 3 T cell receptor beta chains from one specimen sequenced in a study of CD8 T cells in ankylosing spondylitis. General observations from the study: A TCR beta motif of 8 or 9 highly homologous variants appeared characteristic of ankylosing spondylitis blood.

TCRdb analysed the 5' RACE reads with MiXCR anew, one entry per CDR3 protein. The repertoire includes about 440,000 distinct CDR3 sequences, 17% of them detected once, and approximately 0.93% sits in the top ten. The antigens these receptors bind are not known. Sequencing used blood, either unsorted or a sorted T cell fraction (not recorded which). These receptors all stem from a male donor with ankylosing spondylitis.

This clonotype was recorded many times. V is TRBV5-1 and J is TRBJ1-2, with 7 bases fitting TRBD1. The CDR3 is 13 residues long. J lost 4 bases, V lost 2 bases, and 2 bases had no gene match. CDR1 is SGHRS, CDR2 YFSETQ, per germline. The CDR3: CASSFQGGYGYTF. The CDR3 coding sequence is TGCGCCAGCAGCTTTCAGGGGGGCTATGGCTACACCTTC.

The chain uses TRBV10-2 and TRBJ2-2; D might be TRBD1 (5 bases). Germline CDR1 WSHSY, CDR2 SAAADI. The V end lost 4 bases, the J end lost 4 bases, and 13 bases lay between the germline ends. The CDR3 has 15 residues. The CDR3 loop reads CASSGSGLGTGELFF. In nucleotides, the CDR3 is TGCGCCAGCAGTGGCTCAGGGCTTGGCACCGGGGAGCTGTTTTTT.

This clonotype was seen a handful of times. J is TRBJ2-5 and V is TRBV20-1; the match to TRBD1 covers 7 bases. CDR3 size: 16 residues. CDR1 DFQATT and CDR2 SNEGSKA come from the germline V gene (reference sequence). V was pared by 0 bases and J by 5 bases, with 12 bases of the junction left unmatched. The CDR3 protein is CSARDFGQDYRETQYF. For the CDR3, the DNA is TGCAGTGCTAGAGATTTCGGACAGGATTACAGGGAGACCCAGTACTTC.